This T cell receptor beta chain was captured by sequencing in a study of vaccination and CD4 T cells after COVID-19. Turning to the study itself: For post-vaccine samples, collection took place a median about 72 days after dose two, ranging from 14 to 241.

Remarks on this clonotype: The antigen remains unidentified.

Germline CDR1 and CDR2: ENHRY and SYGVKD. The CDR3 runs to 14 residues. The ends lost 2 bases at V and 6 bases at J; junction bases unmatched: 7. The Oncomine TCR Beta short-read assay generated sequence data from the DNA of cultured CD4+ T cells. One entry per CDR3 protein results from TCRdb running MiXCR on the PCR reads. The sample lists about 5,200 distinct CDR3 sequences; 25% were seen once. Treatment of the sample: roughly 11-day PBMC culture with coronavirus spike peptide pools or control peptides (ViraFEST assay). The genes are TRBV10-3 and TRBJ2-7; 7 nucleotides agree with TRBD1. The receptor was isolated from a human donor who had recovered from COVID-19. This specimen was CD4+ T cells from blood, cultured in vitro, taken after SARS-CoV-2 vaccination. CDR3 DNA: TGTGCCATCAGTGAGGACAGGGCTGGTTCCGAGCAGTACTTC. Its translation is CAISEDRAGSEQYF.